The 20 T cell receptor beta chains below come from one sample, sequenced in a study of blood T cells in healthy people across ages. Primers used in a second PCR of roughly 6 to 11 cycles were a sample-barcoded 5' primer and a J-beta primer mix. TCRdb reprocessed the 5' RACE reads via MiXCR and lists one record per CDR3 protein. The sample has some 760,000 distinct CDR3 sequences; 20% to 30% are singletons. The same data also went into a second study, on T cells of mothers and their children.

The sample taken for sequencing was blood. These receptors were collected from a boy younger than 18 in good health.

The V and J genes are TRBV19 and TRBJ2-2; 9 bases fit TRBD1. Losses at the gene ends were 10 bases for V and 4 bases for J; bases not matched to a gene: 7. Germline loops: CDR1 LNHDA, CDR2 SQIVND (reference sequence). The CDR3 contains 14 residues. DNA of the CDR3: TGTGCCACTGGGACAGGGTCGGTCACCGGGGAGCTGTTTTTT. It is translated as CATGTGSVTGELFF.

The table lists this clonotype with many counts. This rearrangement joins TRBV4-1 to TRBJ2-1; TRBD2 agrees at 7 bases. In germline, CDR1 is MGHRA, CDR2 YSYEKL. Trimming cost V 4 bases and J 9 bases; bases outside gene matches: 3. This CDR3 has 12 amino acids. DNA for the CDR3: TGCGCCAGCAGCCCAGGCGGGGGTGAGCAGTTCTTC. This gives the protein CASSPGGGEQFF.

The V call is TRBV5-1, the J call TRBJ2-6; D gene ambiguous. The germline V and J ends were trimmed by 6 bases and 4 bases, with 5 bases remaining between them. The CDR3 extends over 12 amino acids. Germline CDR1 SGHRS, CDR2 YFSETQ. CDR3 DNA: TGCGCCAGCAAAGAGGGGGCCAACGTCCTGACTTTC. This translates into CASKEGANVLTF.

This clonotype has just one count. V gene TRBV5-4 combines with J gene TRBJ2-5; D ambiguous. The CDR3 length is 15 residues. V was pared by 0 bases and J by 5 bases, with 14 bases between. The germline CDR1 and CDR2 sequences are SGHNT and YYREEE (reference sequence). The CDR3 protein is CASSLDWGSSETQYF. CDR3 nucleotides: TGTGCCAGCAGCTTGGACTGGGGATCGTCGGAGACCCAGTACTTC. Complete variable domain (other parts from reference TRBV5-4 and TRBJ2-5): ETGVTQSPTHLIKTRGQQVTLRCSSQSGHNTVSWYQQALGQGPQFIFQYYREEENGRGNFPPRFSGLQFPNYSSELNVNALELDDSALYLCASSLDWGSSETQYFGPGTRLLVL.

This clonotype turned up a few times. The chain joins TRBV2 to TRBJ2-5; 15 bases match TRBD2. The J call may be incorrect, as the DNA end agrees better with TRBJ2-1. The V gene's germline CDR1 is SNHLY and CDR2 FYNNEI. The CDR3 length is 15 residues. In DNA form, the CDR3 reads TGTGCCAGCAGTGAATGGGGGACTAGCGGGGGGACGCAGTTCTTC. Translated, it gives CASSEWGTSGGTQFF.

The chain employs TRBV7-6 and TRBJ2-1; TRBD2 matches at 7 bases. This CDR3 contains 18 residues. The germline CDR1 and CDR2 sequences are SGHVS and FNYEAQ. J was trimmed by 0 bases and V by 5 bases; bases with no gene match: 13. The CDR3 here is CASSPRWAGDPSYNEQFF. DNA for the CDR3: TGTGCCAGCAGCCCACGGTGGGCGGGAGACCCCTCCTACAATGAGCAGTTCTTC.

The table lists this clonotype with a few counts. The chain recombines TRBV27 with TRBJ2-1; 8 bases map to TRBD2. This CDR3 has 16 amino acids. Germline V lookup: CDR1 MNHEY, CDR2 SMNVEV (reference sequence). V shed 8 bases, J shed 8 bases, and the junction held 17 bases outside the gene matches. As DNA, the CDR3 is TGTGCCAGCTATTCCGGGAGGGAGGGGAGAGTGGATGAGCAGTTCTTC. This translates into CASYSGREGRVDEQFF.

The CDR3 loop is CASSLGASGRSTLYEQYF. The CDR3 DNA follows: TGTGCCAGCAGCTTAGGAGCTAGCGGGAGGAGCACCCTTTACGAGCAGTACTTC. V is TRBV7-2 and J is TRBJ2-7; 11 nucleotides align to TRBD2. The germline V gene has CDR1 SGHTA and CDR2 FQGNSA. J gave up 4 bases and V 1 base, and 12 bases lay outside the gene matches. The length of the CDR3 is 18 residues.

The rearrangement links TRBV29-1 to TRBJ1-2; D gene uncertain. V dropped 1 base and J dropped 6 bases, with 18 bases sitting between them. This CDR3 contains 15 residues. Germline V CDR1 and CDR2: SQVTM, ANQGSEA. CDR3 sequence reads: CSVEGVAVPFNGYTF. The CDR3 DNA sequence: TGCAGCGTTGAAGGGGTGGCAGTCCCATTCAATGGCTACACCTTC. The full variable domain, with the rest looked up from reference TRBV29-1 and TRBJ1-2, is SAVISQKPSRDICQRGTSLTIQCQVDSQVTMMFWYRQQPGQSLTLIATANQGSEATYESGFVIDKFPISRPNLTFSTLTVSNMSPEDSSIYLCSVEGVAVPFNGYTFGSGTRLTVV.

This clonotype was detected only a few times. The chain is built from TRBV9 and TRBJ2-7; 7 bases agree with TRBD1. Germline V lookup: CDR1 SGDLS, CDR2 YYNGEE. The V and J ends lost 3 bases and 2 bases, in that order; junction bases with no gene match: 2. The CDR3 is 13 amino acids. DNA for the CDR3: TGTGCCAGCAGCGCAGGGGGTGCCTACGAGCAGTACTTC. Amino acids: CASSAGGAYEQYF.

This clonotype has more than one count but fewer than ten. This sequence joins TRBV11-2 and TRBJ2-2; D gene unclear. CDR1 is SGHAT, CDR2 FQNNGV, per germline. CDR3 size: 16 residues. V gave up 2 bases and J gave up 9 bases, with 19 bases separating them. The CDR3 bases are TGTGCCAGCAGCTTACGGACCTCCCCACCCTTCTGGGAGCTGTTTTTT. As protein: CASSLRTSPPFWELFF.

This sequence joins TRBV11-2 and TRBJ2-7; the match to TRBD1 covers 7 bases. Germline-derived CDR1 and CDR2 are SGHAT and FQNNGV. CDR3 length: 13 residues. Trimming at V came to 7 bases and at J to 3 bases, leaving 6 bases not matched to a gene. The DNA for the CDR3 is TGTGCCAGCAACCGGGACAGATTCTACGAGCAGTACTTC. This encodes CASNRDRFYEQYF.

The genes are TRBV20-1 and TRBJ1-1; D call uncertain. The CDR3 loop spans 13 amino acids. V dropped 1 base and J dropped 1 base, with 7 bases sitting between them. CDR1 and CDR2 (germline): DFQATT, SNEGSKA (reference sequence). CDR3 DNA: TGCAGTGCTAGAGCGAACAGGAACACTGAAGCTTTCTTT. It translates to CSARANRNTEAFF.

The CDR3 sequence: CASSSGQGWYGYTF. CDR3 nucleotide sequence: TGTGCCAGCAGCTCCGGACAGGGGTGGTATGGCTACACCTTC. The rearrangement uses TRBV7-2 and TRBJ1-2; 9 nucleotides line up with TRBD1. The CDR3 consists of 14 residues. V shed 4 bases and J 5 bases; nucleotides not matched to a gene: 5. Looked up from germline, CDR1 is SGHTA and CDR2 is FQGNSA.

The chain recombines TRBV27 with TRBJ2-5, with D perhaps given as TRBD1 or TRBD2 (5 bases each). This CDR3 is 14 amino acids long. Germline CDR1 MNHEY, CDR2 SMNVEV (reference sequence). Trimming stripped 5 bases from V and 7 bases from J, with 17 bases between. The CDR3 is CASSPRLGERTQYF. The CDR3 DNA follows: TGTGCCAGCAGTCCCCGACTGGGGGAACGGACCCAGTACTTC.

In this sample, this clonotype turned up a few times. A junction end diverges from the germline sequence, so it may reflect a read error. The CDR3: CASSSPGSPTSEAQYF. CDR3 nucleotide sequence: TGTGCCAGCAGTTCCCCGGGGAGCCCCACATCAGAGGCCCAGTACTTC. The chain joins TRBV28 to TRBJ2-5, with TRBD2 as a possible D gene (5 bases). Germline assignment: CDR1 MDHEN and CDR2 SYDVKM. CDR3 length: 16 amino acids. Full variable domain (remainder filled in from reference TRBV28 and TRBJ2-5): DVKVTQSSRYLVKRTGEKVFLECVQDMDHENMFWYRQDPGLGLRLIYFSYDVKMKEKGDIPEGYSVSREKKERFSLILESASTNQTSMYLCASSSPGSPTSEAQYFGPGTRLLVL.

Here the CDR3 DNA reads TGCAGTGCTCGACATGGGACTAGCGGGGGCGCAGATACGCAGTATTTT. It yields the protein CSARHGTSGGADTQYF. The chain employs TRBV20-1 and TRBJ2-3; 14 nucleotides line up with TRBD2. The CDR3 runs 16 residues. The ends lost 5 bases at V and 4 bases at J; junction bases unmatched: 8. Looked up from germline, CDR1 is DFQATT and CDR2 is SNEGSKA (reference sequence).

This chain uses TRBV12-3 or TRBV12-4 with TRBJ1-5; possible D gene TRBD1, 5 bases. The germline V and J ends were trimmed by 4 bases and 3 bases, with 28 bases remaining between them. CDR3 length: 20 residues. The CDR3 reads CASSWAGRKFQGLDNQPQHF. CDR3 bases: TGTGCCAGCAGTTGGGCGGGGCGAAAATTTCAAGGGCTCGACAATCAGCCCCAGCATTTT.

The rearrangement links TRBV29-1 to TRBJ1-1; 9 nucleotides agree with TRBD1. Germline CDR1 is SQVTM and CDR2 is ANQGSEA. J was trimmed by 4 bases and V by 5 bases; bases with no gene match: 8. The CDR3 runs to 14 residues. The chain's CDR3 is CSVRRTGDGTEAFF. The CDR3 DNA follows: TGCAGCGTTCGAAGGACAGGGGATGGCACTGAAGCTTTCTTT.

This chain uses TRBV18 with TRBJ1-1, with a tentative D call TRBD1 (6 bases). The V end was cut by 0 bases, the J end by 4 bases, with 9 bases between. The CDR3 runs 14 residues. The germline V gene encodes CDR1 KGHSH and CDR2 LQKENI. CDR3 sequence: CASSPPEGGTEAFF. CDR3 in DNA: TGTGCCAGCTCACCACCCGAAGGGGGCACTGAAGCTTTCTTT. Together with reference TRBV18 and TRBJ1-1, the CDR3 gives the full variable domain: NAGVMQNPRHLVRRRGQEARLRCSPMKGHSHVYWYRQLPEEGLKFMVYLQKENIIDESGMPKERFSAEFPKEGPSILRIQQVVRGDSAAYFCASSPPEGGTEAFFGQGTRLTVV.